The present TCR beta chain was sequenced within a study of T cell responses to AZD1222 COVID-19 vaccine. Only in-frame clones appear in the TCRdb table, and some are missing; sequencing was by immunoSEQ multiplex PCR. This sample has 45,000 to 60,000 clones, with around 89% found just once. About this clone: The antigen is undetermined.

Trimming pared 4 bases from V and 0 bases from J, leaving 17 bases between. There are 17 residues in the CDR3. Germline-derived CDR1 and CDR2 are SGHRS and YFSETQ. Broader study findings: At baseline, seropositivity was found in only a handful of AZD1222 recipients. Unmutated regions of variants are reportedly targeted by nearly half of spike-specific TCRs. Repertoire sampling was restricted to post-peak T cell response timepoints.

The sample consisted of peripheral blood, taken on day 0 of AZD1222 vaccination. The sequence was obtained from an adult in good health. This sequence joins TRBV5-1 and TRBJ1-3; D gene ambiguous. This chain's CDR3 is CASSQEQVTSSGNTIYF. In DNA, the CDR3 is TGCGCCAGCAGCCAGGAGCAGGTTACTAGCTCTGGAAACACCATATATTTT.